This T cell receptor beta chain was observed in a study of PD-1 blockade in classical Hodgkin lymphoma (dated by TCRdb to the early 2020s). About the investigation overall: Nivolumab dosing was 3 mg/kg intravenously every 2 weeks, continuing until either disease progression or unacceptable toxicity. To define a peripheral blood immune signature of response to PD-1 blockade in classical Hodgkin lymphoma, the study combined TCR beta sequencing with CyTOF. The study at large found these results: Trial patients with a complete response had baseline diversity similar to that of newly diagnosed patients, while partial responders and progressors had significantly lower diversity. Newly diagnosed patients were reported to have lower baseline TCR diversity than healthy donors, and relapsed/refractory patients were reported to have lower baseline TCR diversity still. The study was restricted to a single clinical trial cohort, and the causes of repertoire differences, possibly disease activity or prior therapy, were left undefined. Lower diversity was seen in patients whose nivolumab began less than 1 year after ASCT, and these patients were left out of later analyses so that immune reconstitution would not confound the results. A significant rise by C4D1 was seen in CD4+ but not CD8+ TCR diversity (p=0.0027 vs p=0.16), with the rise being most apparent in complete responders (p=0.02).

Trimming takes 4 bases off V and 3 bases off J; junction bases not matched to a gene: 14. The cysteine opens and the phenylalanine closes a CDR3 of 17 amino acids. Just the 51-base CDR3 DNA is kept, in frame starting at base 1. CDR1 and CDR2 (MGHRA, YSYEKL) derive from the germline V gene. The time point label of this sample denotes: cycle 1 day 1 (C1D1), immediately before nivolumab initiation. All trial patients had relapsed after autologous stem cell transplantation, with cohorts A, B and C differing in prior brentuximab vedotin exposure. Magnetic negative selection with a Miltenyi CD8+ T cell isolation kit was used to purify CD8+ T cells from thawed PBMCs. The trial cohort was composed of some 57 patients with relapsed/refractory classical Hodgkin lymphoma, for whom complete response, partial response or progressive disease was recorded as best overall response. In the multi-cohort phase II CheckMate 205 trial, trial patients received single-agent nivolumab. Best overall response was determined by an independent review committee according to the 2007 International Working Group response criteria. PBMCs from the trial were collected at three points: immediately before nivolumab initiation (C1D1), and during therapy at cycle 2 day 1 and cycle 4 day 1. After peripheral blood was drawn into 8 mL Vacutainer Cell Preparation Tubes, PBMCs were isolated by centrifugation and then cryopreserved. Purified CD4+ and CD8+ fractions were prepared only for cases where an additional PBMC sample was available. Magnetically labelled cells were removed on LS columns in a quadroMACS separator, and the flow-through was retained as the purified fraction.

Genomic DNA was isolated using the Qiagen DNeasy kit from unsorted PBMCs as well as from negatively selected CD4+ and CD8+ fractions. TCR beta CDR3 regions were amplified by immunoSEQ multiplex PCR using primers annealing to V and J segments. Amplification bias was minimized using a synthetic immune receptor repertoire, and residual bias was removed computationally after sequencing. As for the original processing: Repertoire diversity was quantified as the Shannon entropy index using custom Python scripts. Unsorted, CD4+ and CD8+ repertoires were examined separately, except in combined analyses, for which CD4+ and CD8+ sequences were merged in silico. A clone was considered expanded if an increase in frequency of at least 2-fold after treatment relative to C1D1 was found, and a pseudocount of 0.5 was applied to clones undetected at baseline. Clones with 0 or 1 copy at C1D1 were defined as singleton clones, while clones with 2 or more copies were defined as non-singleton clones. By matching protein sequences in sorted samples from the same patient, clones expanded in unsorted samples were annotated as CD4+, CD8+ or unknown. Wilcoxon tests on paired samples were used to test diversity changes from C1D1 to C4D1. TCRdb's version of the immuneACCESS table is confined to in-frame rearrangements and falls short of the full clone set. An unresolved V gene accounts for under half of the shortfall where checked; the remainder is of unknown origin. V, J and clone size were drawn from that table, and D and trimming were deduced from the DNA. Recorded for this sample are over 25,000 clones; approximately 86% of them occurred a single time. Of the sample, about 7% is held by the ten largest clones.

Note on this clone: Its antigen remains undetermined. No base-level quality is on record; no much larger clone is a single base apart.

The sequence derives from a human donor with classical Hodgkin lymphoma. The V gene is TRBV4-1 and the J gene is TRBJ2-7; 8 bases in the junction line up with TRBD1. The sample was CD8+ T cells from blood, taken at baseline. The sequenced DNA is TGCGCCAGCAGCCTTCGCCTGGACAGGGAGCGGGTCTACGAGCAGTACTTC. It is translated as CASSLRLDRERVYEQYF.